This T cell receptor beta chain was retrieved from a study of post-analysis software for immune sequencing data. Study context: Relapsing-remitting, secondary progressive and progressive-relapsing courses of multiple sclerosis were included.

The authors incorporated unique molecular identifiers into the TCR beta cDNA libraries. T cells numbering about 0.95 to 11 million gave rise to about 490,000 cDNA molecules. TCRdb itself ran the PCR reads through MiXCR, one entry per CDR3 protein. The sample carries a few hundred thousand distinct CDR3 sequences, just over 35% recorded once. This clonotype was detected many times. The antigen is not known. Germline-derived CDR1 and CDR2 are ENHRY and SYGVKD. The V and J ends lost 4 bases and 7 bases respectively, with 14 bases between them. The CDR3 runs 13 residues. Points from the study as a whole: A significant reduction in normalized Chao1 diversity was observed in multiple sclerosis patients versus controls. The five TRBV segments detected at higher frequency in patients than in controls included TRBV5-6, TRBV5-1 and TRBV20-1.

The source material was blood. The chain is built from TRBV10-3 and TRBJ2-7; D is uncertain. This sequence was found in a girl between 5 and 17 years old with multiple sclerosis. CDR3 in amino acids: CAISAGLSEEQYF. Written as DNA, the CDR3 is TGTGCCATCAGTGCGGGCCTCTCTGAGGAGCAGTACTTC.